This T cell receptor beta chain appears in the sequencing data of a study of control samples from healthy donors and cancer patients. TCRdb keeps only in-frame clones here, not all; method: immunoSEQ multiplex PCR. The sample lists under 70,000 clones, around 90% occurring once. From germline, CDR1 is SGHVS and CDR2 FNYEAQ. The CDR3 spans 16 residues. The junction had 5 bases not matched to a gene; V was cut back by 1 base and J by 3 bases. This clonotype originated in a man in his fifties or sixties with head and neck cancer. The sequencing input was PBMCs. The chain links TRBV7-6 to TRBJ2-1; 8 bases line up with TRBD2. The CDR3, as DNA: TGTGCCAGCAGCTTAGAGAGCGGGGGCTTCTACAATGAGCAGTTCTTC. Translated: CASSLESGGFYNEQFF.